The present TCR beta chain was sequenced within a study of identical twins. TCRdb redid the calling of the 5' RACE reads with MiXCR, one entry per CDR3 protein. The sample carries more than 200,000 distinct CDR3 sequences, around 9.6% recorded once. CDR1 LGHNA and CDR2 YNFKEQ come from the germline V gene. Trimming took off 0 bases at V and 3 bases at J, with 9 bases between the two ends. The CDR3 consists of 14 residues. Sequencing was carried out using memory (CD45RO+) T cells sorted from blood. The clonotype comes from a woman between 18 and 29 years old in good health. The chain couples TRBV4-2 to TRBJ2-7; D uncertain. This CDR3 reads CASSQDPAYYEQYF. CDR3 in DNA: TGTGCCAGCAGCCAAGATCCCGCCTACTACGAGCAGTACTTC.